This passage covers 24 T cell receptor beta chains from one sample sequenced in a study of T cell responses to AZD1222 COVID-19 vaccine. Assay used: immunoSEQ multiplex PCR; TCRdb lists only in-frame clones, some missing. The top ten hold about 3.1% of the sample, which has 85,000 to 130,000 clones, approximately 86% seen once. Source: peripheral blood, taken 28 days after the second dose of the MenACWY control vaccine. These receptors all come from an adult who received the MenACWY meningococcal vaccine as a control.

Here the CDR3 reads CASSVVSGQGLGEQYF. For the CDR3, the DNA is TGTGCCAGCAGCGTAGTATCCGGACAGGGTTTGGGGGAGCAGTACTTC. This sequence joins TRBV9 and TRBJ2-7, with 8 bases aligning to TRBD1. Germline CDR1 and CDR2: SGDLS and YYNGEE. V lost 0 bases to trimming and J lost 7 bases; unmatched junction nucleotides: 12. The CDR3 totals 16 residues.

This clone was detected only a few times. The chain employs TRBV5-1 and TRBJ1-2; 8 nucleotides line up with TRBD1. The V gene's germline CDR1 is SGHRS and CDR2 YFSETQ. This CDR3 has 15 residues. V gave up 6 bases and J gave up 3 bases; unmatched junction bases: 10. The CDR3 DNA follows: TGCGCCAGCACGCCTCTGGCAGGGGGCGACTATGGCTACACCTTC. Translation: CASTPLAGGDYGYTF.

This rearrangement joins TRBV2 to TRBJ2-5; D is unresolved. The germline V gene has CDR1 SNHLY and CDR2 FYNNEI. V was shortened by 1 base and J by 2 bases, with 11 bases between the two germline ends. The CDR3 totals 15 residues. The DNA of the CDR3 is TGTGCCAGCAGTGAAGTACGGGCGACTCAAGAGACCCAGTACTTC. This encodes CASSEVRATQETQYF.

The chain links TRBV11-3 to TRBJ1-3; maybe TRBD1 (6 bases). V gave up 4 bases and J gave up 4 bases, with 8 bases separating them. The CDR3 consists of 13 residues. The germline CDR1 and CDR2 sequences are SGHNT and YENEEA. CDR3 in amino acids: CASSSGHGNTIYF. The CDR3 DNA reads TGTGCCAGCAGCTCGGGACACGGAAACACCATATATTTT.

The V call is TRBV11-2, the J call TRBJ2-2; 9 nucleotides agree with TRBD2. The CDR3 totals 16 residues. Germline CDR1 SGHAT, CDR2 FQNNGV. V shed 5 bases, J shed 7 bases, and the junction held 11 bases outside the gene matches. This chain's CDR3 is CASSDPARGGGGELFF. CDR3 DNA: TGTGCCAGCAGCGACCCGGCGCGGGGGGGCGGCGGGGAGCTGTTTTTT.

The chain links TRBV6-5 to TRBJ1-3; no definite D call. The V end lost 5 bases, the J end lost 0 bases, and 11 bases lay between the germline ends. CDR1 and CDR2 from the germline V gene are MNHEY and SVGAGI. This CDR3 comprises 15 residues. The CDR3 region has the DNA TGTGCCAGCAGTAGGGTACCGAGCTCTGGAAACACCATATATTTT. Its translation is CASSRVPSSGNTIYF.

The table lists this clone with a count of one. The V call is TRBV6-5, the J call TRBJ2-3; 7 nucleotides line up with TRBD2. CDR3 length: 12 residues. Germline V lookup: CDR1 MNHEY, CDR2 SVGAGI. V lost 5 bases and J lost 8; bases outside the gene matches: 4. The DNA of the CDR3 is TGTGCCAGCAGTACCTTAGCGGGTACGCAGTATTTT. Translation gives CASSTLAGTQYF.

This sequence joins TRBV7-8 and TRBJ1-5, with 7 nucleotides matching TRBD1. V was pared by 6 bases and J by 2 bases, with 10 bases of the junction left unmatched. Germline V gene lookup returns CDR1 SGHVS and CDR2 FQNEAQ. The CDR3 spans 16 residues. The CDR3 DNA sequence: TGTGCCAGCAGTCCTAGACCCGACAGGGGCAATCAGCCCCAGCATTTT. This codes for CASSPRPDRGNQPQHF.

This chain joins TRBV7-8 and TRBJ2-7; the D gene is possibly TRBD2 (6 bases). The V gene lost 5 bases and the J gene lost 3 bases, with 11 bases spanning the gap. Germline loops: CDR1 SGHVS, CDR2 FQNEAQ. This CDR3 has 13 amino acids. The CDR3 loop is CASSASVIYEQYF. DNA of the CDR3: TGTGCCAGCAGCGCTAGCGTCATCTACGAGCAGTACTTC.

The rearrangement uses TRBV29-1 and TRBJ2-7, with a possible D match to TRBD1 (5 bases). Germline V gene sequence: CDR1 SQVTM, CDR2 ANQGSEA. The CDR3 consists of 15 residues. Trimming took off 4 bases at V and 2 bases at J, with 18 bases between the two ends. The CDR3 loop reads CSVGKRSGPAYEQYF. In DNA form, the CDR3 reads TGCAGCGTTGGGAAGCGATCAGGGCCAGCCTACGAGCAGTACTTC.

This chain links TRBV6-2 or TRBV6-3 with TRBJ2-7; D gene unclear. V was trimmed by 6 bases and J by 0 bases, leaving 18 bases between them. The CDR3 has 16 residues. Germline CDR1 MNHEY, CDR2 SVGEGT. The CDR3 region has the DNA TGTGCCAGCAGCCACAACCCCCCGGACCCCTCCTACGAGCAGTACTTC. Translation gives CASSHNPPDPSYEQYF.

The chain couples TRBV12-2 to TRBJ1-5. TRBV12-2 is a pseudogene. CDR3 length: 19 amino acids. The chain's CDR3 is CASLPRLGGTTLSNQPQHF. The CDR3 bases are TGTGCAAGTCTCCCGAGGTTGGGGGGTACGACGTTGAGCAATCAGCCCCAGCATTTT.

The rearrangement joins TRBV5-1 to TRBJ2-7; D is undetermined. The CDR3 is made up of 14 amino acids. The germline V gene encodes CDR1 SGHRS and CDR2 YFSETQ. V gave up 1 base and J gave up 3 bases, with 11 bases separating them. The chain's CDR3 is CASSLSKPDYEQYF. CDR3 bases: TGCGCCAGCAGCTTGTCAAAGCCCGACTACGAGCAGTACTTC. Full variable domain (missing parts from reference TRBV5-1 and TRBJ2-7): KAGVTQTPRYLIKTRGQQVTLSCSPISGHRSVSWYQQTPGQGLQFLFEYFSETQRNKGNFPGRFSGRQFSNSRSEMNVSTLELGDSALYLCASSLSKPDYEQYFGPGTRLTVT.

In this sample, this clone turned up a few times. Here the CDR3 DNA reads TGTGCCTGGACAGGGGATAAAGGATTAAGCTCCTACGAGCAGTACTTC. It is translated as CAWTGDKGLSSYEQYF. The chain is built from TRBV30 and TRBJ2-7; D might be TRBD1 (6 bases). V was pared by 4 bases and J by 0 bases, with 19 bases between. Germline V gives CDR1 GTSNPN, CDR2 SVGIG (reference sequence). This CDR3 region has 16 residues. The full variable domain, its missing parts supplied by reference TRBV30 and TRBJ2-7, is SQTIHQWPATLVQPVGSPLSLECTVEGTSNPNLYWYRQAAGRGLQLLFYSVGIGQISSEVPQNLSASRPQDRQFILSSKKLLLSDSGFYLCAWTGDKGLSSYEQYFGPGTRLTVT.

This clone was counted a few times. This sequence joins TRBV6-2 or TRBV6-3 and TRBJ2-7; the match to TRBD1 covers 8 bases. The germline CDR1 and CDR2 sequences are MNHEY and SVGEGT. CDR3 length equals 17 residues. V shed 2 bases, J shed 5 bases, and the junction held 14 bases outside the gene matches. CDR3 coding DNA: TGTGCCAGCAGTTACGCCTCCTCCGGGACAGGAAAGGACGAGCAGTACTTC. This codes for CASSYASSGTGKDEQYF.

The chain carries TRBV18 and TRBJ2-7; D may be TRBD1 (5 bases). The CDR3 is made up of 12 amino acids. The germline gives CDR1 KGHSH, CDR2 LQKENI. The V and J ends lost 5 bases and 0 bases respectively, with 5 bases between them. For the CDR3, the DNA is TGTGCCAGCTCAAGGGGCTCCTACGAGCAGTACTTC. Encoded protein: CASSRGSYEQYF.

This clone was counted only a few times. This chain links TRBV5-4 with TRBJ1-1; D gene uncertain. The CDR3 spans 13 residues. V gave up 3 bases and J gave up 4 bases, with 10 bases separating them. Germline assignment: CDR1 SGHNT and CDR2 YYREEE (reference sequence). CDR3 nucleotides: TGTGCCAGCAGCTCGGCGCAGACCACTGAAGCTTTCTTT. Amino acids: CASSSAQTTEAFF. The complete variable domain, with remaining parts taken from reference TRBV5-4 and TRBJ1-1, reads ETGVTQSPTHLIKTRGQQVTLRCSSQSGHNTVSWYQQALGQGPQFIFQYYREEENGRGNFPPRFSGLQFPNYSSELNVNALELDDSALYLCASSSAQTTEAFFGQGTRLTVV.

J is TRBJ2-4 and V is TRBV28, with D possibly matching TRBD1 (6 bases). V was trimmed by 6 bases and J by 7 bases, leaving 16 bases between them. CDR1 MDHEN and CDR2 SYDVKM come from the germline V gene. This CDR3 spans 14 amino acids. In DNA form, the CDR3 reads TGTGCCAGCAGCCTCACAGGGTTAGGGAACATTCAGTACTTC. Translating gives CASSLTGLGNIQYF. Using reference TRBV28 and TRBJ2-4 for the parts outside the CDR3, the full variable domain is DVKVTQSSRYLVKRTGEKVFLECVQDMDHENMFWYRQDPGLGLRLIYFSYDVKMKEKGDIPEGYSVSREKKERFSLILESASTNQTSMYLCASSLTGLGNIQYFGAGTRLSVL.

This clone has more than one count but fewer than ten. The chain uses TRBV5-1 and TRBJ1-6; 7 positions agree with TRBD1. Germline V CDR1 and CDR2: SGHRS, YFSETQ. V trimming: 5 bases; J trimming: 6 bases; junction bases outside the gene matches: 2. The CDR3 loop spans 13 amino acids. The CDR3 nucleotides are TGCGCCAGCAGTCGGGACAGTAATTCACCCCTCCACTTT. It codes for CASSRDSNSPLHF.

The DNA for the CDR3 is TGTGCCAGCAGCCAAGGTACAGGCCTCAGGGAAGAGACCCAGTACTTC. This translates into CASSQGTGLREETQYF. The chain is built from TRBV3-1 (or the pseudogene TRBV3-2) and TRBJ2-5, with D perhaps TRBD1 (5 bases). The CDR3 runs to 16 residues. The V end was cut by 1 base, the J end by 3 bases, with 15 bases between. CDR1 and CDR2 (germline): LGHDT, YNNKEL (reference sequence).

The DNA for the CDR3 is TGTGCCAGCAGCTTAGGGGCCCCCGGGACAGATACGCAGTATTTT. It is translated as CASSLGAPGTDTQYF. This rearrangement joins TRBV7-3 to TRBJ2-3; a weak D match, TRBD1 (5 bases). With 2 bases removed from V and 3 bases from J, the gap between germline ends came to 12 bases. Germline V gene data show CDR1 as SGHTA and CDR2 as FQGTGA. The CDR3 extends over 15 amino acids.

The V call is TRBV5-4, the J call TRBJ2-7; 11 nucleotides match TRBD1. The germline gives CDR1 SGHNT, CDR2 YYREEE (reference sequence). CDR3 length: 14 residues. J gave up 3 bases and V 4 bases, and 3 bases lay outside the gene matches. Here the CDR3 reads CASSPDRGHYEQYF. As DNA, the CDR3 is TGTGCCAGCAGCCCGGACAGGGGGCACTACGAGCAGTACTTC.

This clone occurred once. The chain has TRBV10-2 and TRBJ2-3; 7 bases line up with TRBD2. The CDR3 is 17 residues long. CDR1 is WSHSY and CDR2 is SAAADI in the germline V gene. Unmatched junction bases numbered 14, after V lost 0 bases and J lost 8 bases. The CDR3 region is CASSESLGAGSRATQYF. The CDR3 bases are TGCGCCAGCAGTGAGTCCCTAGGAGCGGGAAGCCGAGCTACGCAGTATTTT.

The V call is TRBV3-1 (or the pseudogene TRBV3-2), the J call TRBJ2-7; tentative D call: TRBD1 (6 bases). Per the germline V gene, CDR1 is LGHDT and CDR2 is YNNKEL (reference sequence). Between the trimmed V and J ends, which lost 3 bases and 0 bases, there was a span of 6 bases. This CDR3 is built from 13 residues. The CDR3 sequence is CASSQDSSYEQYF. In nucleotides, the CDR3 is TGTGCCAGCAGCCAGGACAGCTCCTACGAGCAGTACTTC.